The source of this T cell receptor beta chain is a study of blood T cell repertoires in COVID-19. The CDR3 spans 16 residues. Per the germline V gene, CDR1 is LGHDT and CDR2 is YNNKEL (reference sequence). Between the trimmed V and J ends, which lost 1 base and 1 base, there was a span of 13 bases. Some clones are missing from TCRdb's copy, which holds only in-frame ones; the method was immunoSEQ multiplex PCR. The sample yields some 120,000 clones, 87% seen once. Sample: peripheral blood. The chain is built from TRBV3-1 (or the pseudogene TRBV3-2) and TRBJ2-5; D unclear. The sequence came from a woman in her sixties or seventies with acute or convalescent COVID-19. The CDR3 DNA is TGTGCCAGCAGCCAAGGCTTTAGAGCGCCCCAAGAGACCCAGTACTTC. Its protein product is CASSQGFRAPQETQYF.